This TCR beta chain was identified in a study of T-cell memory formation after mild COVID-19. Overall study: The two donors had largely donor-specific TCR clusters. Study-wide findings and caveats: Cross-reactive memory seemingly joined, as some responding clones were found in pre-infection memory.

TCRdb recomputed calls from the 5' RACE reads with MiXCR, one row per CDR3 protein. The sample lists about 210,000 distinct CDR3 sequences, roughly 27% occurring once. J gave up 4 bases and V 0 bases, and 5 bases lay outside the gene matches. The CDR3 is 15 residues long. CDR1 and CDR2 (germline): DFQATT, SNEGSKA (reference sequence). This clonotype was seen only a few times. What it recognizes is unknown. Input material: PBMCs or a T cell subset sorted from them (not recorded which). This sequence was found in an adult woman who had mild COVID-19 (a few samples of this study predate the infection). Cell type and time point are not known. The rearrangement uses TRBV20-1 and TRBJ2-7; 11 bases are shared with TRBD2. The CDR3 region has the DNA TGCAGTGCTAGAGATCTAGGGACTAGCGGATACGAGCAGTACTTC. Translating gives CSARDLGTSGYEQYF.